Listed below are T cell receptor beta chains from one sample, sequenced in a study of blood T cell repertoires in COVID-19. The data were produced by immunoSEQ multiplex PCR, yet TCRdb's version contains in-frame clones alone and is incomplete. The table lists about 52,000 clones, 87% of them singletons. Input material: peripheral blood. Receptors originate from a human donor with active COVID-19. The donor label of this sample is uncertain. Each CDR3 is given with its conserved first and last residue. Each record gives: V gene, J gene, clone size, CDR3 length, CDR3 protein. Clone size is not always given. Where it is, it says once, few, many or a class for expanded clones.

V: TRBV6-2/TRBV6-3
J: TRBJ1-5
size: once
length: 18
CDR3: CASSFSRGGDSSNQPQHF

V: TRBV9
J: TRBJ1-1
size: medium-sized
length: 15
CDR3: CASSVDPGGNTEAFF

V: TRBV6-5
J: TRBJ1-2
size: NA
length: 13
CDR3: CASAEPGVHGYTF

V: TRBV19
J: TRBJ2-5
size: NA
length: 14
CDR3: CASSIAGGIETQYF

V: TRBV5-1
J: TRBJ2-7
size: few
length: 14
CDR3: CASSLRTGTYEQYF

V: TRBV5-1
J: TRBJ2-6
size: NA
length: 16
CDR3: CASSLGASSGANVLTF

V: TRBV6-5
J: TRBJ1-5
size: NA
length: 15
CDR3: CASREGQTLNQPQHF

V: TRBV7-2
J: TRBJ1-5
size: NA
length: 14
CDR3: CASSYRGSNQPQHF

V: TRBV7-2
J: TRBJ2-3
size: NA
length: 16
CDR3: CASSYVGTSGTDTQYF

V: TRBV6-4
J: TRBJ2-3
size: NA
length: 16
CDR3: CASSDSKGGASATQYF

V: TRBV6-2/TRBV6-3
J: TRBJ2-4
size: NA
length: 16
CDR3: CASSSPHGQGKNIQYF

V: TRBV5-1
J: TRBJ1-1
size: NA
length: 13
CDR3: CASSPVPDTEAFF

V: TRBV7-2
J: TRBJ1-3
size: NA
length: 14
CDR3: CASSSYSTGNTIYF

V: TRBV19
J: TRBJ2-1
size: NA
length: 16
CDR3: CASRTSGGLSYNEQFF

V: TRBV27
J: TRBJ1-1
size: NA
length: 13
CDR3: CASSFESATEAFF

V: TRBV12-3/TRBV12-4
J: TRBJ1-1
size: NA
length: 13
CDR3: CASSTGGGTEAFF

V: TRBV6-6
J: TRBJ1-4
size: NA
length: 15
CDR3: CASSYSGLEGEKLFF

V: TRBV24-1
J: TRBJ2-5
size: NA
length: 16
CDR3: CATSGPLGTEQETQYF

V: TRBV4-1
J: TRBJ2-6
size: NA
length: 17
CDR3: CASRPGQGVSGANVLTF

V: TRBV13
J: TRBJ2-7
size: few
length: 11
CDR3: CASSQKTEQYF

V: TRBV2
J: TRBJ2-1
size: NA
length: 11
CDR3: CASSARYEQFF

V: TRBV5-1
J: TRBJ1-1
size: NA
length: 14
CDR3: CASISDPGQGKAFF

V: TRBV7-9
J: TRBJ2-7
size: NA
length: 14
CDR3: CASSWGQGAYEQYF

V: TRBV6-6
J: TRBJ2-5
size: few
length: 16
CDR3: CASSKLRDSFLETQYF

V: TRBV9
J: TRBJ2-3
size: NA
length: 15
CDR3: CASSPGGLPTDTQYF

V: TRBV7-9
J: TRBJ1-4
size: NA
length: 16
CDR3: CASSPQSLATNEKLFF

V: TRBV27
J: TRBJ2-7
size: NA
length: 11
CDR3: CASRQAYEQYF